This T cell receptor beta chain was sequenced in a study of T cell changes during pregnancy in multiple sclerosis (dated by TCRdb to the late 2010s). A note on the overall study: In women with multiple sclerosis, the researchers looked at how the T cell repertoire shifted as pregnancy progressed.

Library creation used the immunoSEQ multiplex PCR assay. TCRdb mirrors the immuneACCESS table, restricted to in-frame sequences. Some clones are absent from its copies; in checked studies, under half trace to an unresolved V gene, and the reason for the others is unknown. A total of about 22,000 clones appear in this sample, over 65% of them only once. The top ten clones comprise around 7.6% of the sample. Concerning this clone itself: The specificity of this receptor is unknown. Within one base of it there is no much larger clone, and no base qualities were kept.

Via the germline V gene, CDR1 is SGHTA and CDR2 FQGNSA. Trimming takes 2 bases from V and 2 bases from J, and the germline ends sit 10 bases apart. The CDR3 numbers 14 residues from cysteine through phenylalanine. Only CDR3 DNA remains: 42 bases, in frame from the first base. The clonotype comes from a female donor with multiple sclerosis, enrolled in a pregnancy study. This receptor chain uses TRBV7-2 and TRBJ2-7; no D gene is confidently identified. The sequenced sample was CD8+ T cells from peripheral blood mononuclear cells, obtained before pregnancy. This receptor has the CDR3 CASSLPVGPYEQYF. The nucleotide sequence is TGTGCCAGCAGCTTACCCGTTGGGCCCTACGAGCAGTACTTC.